One and the same sample provided the 4 T cell receptor beta chains below, sequenced in a study of T cells in Graves' hyperthyroidism and ophthalmopathy. Using RNA transcripts as the source, TCR beta CDR3 regions were amplified. Initially, a first-round RT-PCR of the TCR CDR3 employed the HTBI primer set. TCRdb itself ran the multiplex PCR reads through MiXCR, one entry per CDR3 protein. The sample yields fewer than 700,000 distinct CDR3 sequences, 15% to 20% seen once. Source material: blood. Receptor source: a woman in her thirties with Graves' hyperthyroidism.

The chain carries TRBV6-2 or TRBV6-3 and TRBJ2-5; D may be TRBD2 (6 bases). V lost 5 bases to trimming and J lost 6 bases, with 19 bases between them. This CDR3 comprises 15 residues. CDR1 and CDR2 from the germline V gene are MNHEY and SVGEGT. CDR3 sequence: CASSPLRGELKTQYF. For the CDR3, the DNA is TGTGCCAGCAGTCCCCTCCGCGGGGAGTTAAAGACCCAGTACTTC.

V is TRBV19 and J is TRBJ1-5; 8 bases match TRBD1. Trimming took 5 bases from V and 0 from J; bases not matched to a gene: 18. Germline V gene data show CDR1 as LNHDA and CDR2 as SQIVND (reference sequence). The CDR3 loop spans 20 amino acids. The CDR3 bases are TGTGCCAGTAGTGGACCAAGAAGGAAGGACAGGGTAGTTAGCAATCAGCCCCAGCATTTT. Amino acids: CASSGPRRKDRVVSNQPQHF.

This chain links TRBV18 with TRBJ2-1; no reliable D call. This CDR3 has 14 residues. Germline V gene sequence: CDR1 KGHSH, CDR2 LQKENI. Between the trimmed V and J ends, which lost 3 bases and 3 bases, there was a span of 9 bases. The DNA of the CDR3 is TGTGCCAGCTCACCGAAGTCTCTCTACAATGAGCAGTTCTTC. Encoded protein: CASSPKSLYNEQFF.

The sample holds many counts of this clonotype. This chain connects TRBV2 to TRBJ2-7, with 7 nucleotides matching TRBD2. CDR3 length: 13 residues. Trimming cost V 4 bases and J 6 bases; bases outside gene matches: 6. Germline lookup yields CDR1 SNHLY and CDR2 FYNNEI. The CDR3 here is CASSGGRATEQYF. DNA for the CDR3: TGTGCCAGCAGTGGTGGGAGGGCCACCGAGCAGTACTTC.